This record covers a single T cell receptor (beta chain). Antigen unknown. CDR1 SGHAT and CDR2 FQDESV come from the germline V gene (reference sequence). The CDR3 sequence is 15 residues long. V was cut by 3 bases and J by 5 bases, with 14 bases left in between. TCRdb reprocessed the RACE reads via MiXCR and lists one record per CDR3 protein. The sample records roughly 74,000 distinct CDR3 sequences, approximately 32% being singletons. This sample is drawn from a study of human T cells and chemical hapten exposure. Study outcomes and limitations: Sensitization with DPC brought no change to TCRs above 1 in 1000 in frequency. Alopecia in the donors means their immune response may deviate from healthy people's.

Time point: patch test 1, 2 weeks after DPC sensitization. The treatment: therapeutic diphenylcyclopropenone sensitization with weekly scalp DPC. Unfractionated whole blood yielded the extracted total RNA. This chain connects TRBV11-1 to TRBJ2-1; possible D gene TRBD2, 6 bases. Sequencing was performed on whole blood, taken in connection with sensitization to the hapten diphenylcyclopropenone (DPC). The source is a man aged 40-49 years with alopecia areata. Some clones in this sample may be carry-over from other donors' samples. This CDR3 is CASSLGQGGNNEQFF. Written as DNA, the CDR3 is TGTGCCAGCAGCTTGGGCCAGGGAGGTAACAATGAGCAGTTCTTC.